The T cell receptor (beta chain) under discussion was sequenced for a study of blood T cell repertoires in COVID-19. The CDR3 has 14 residues. Per germline, CDR1 MDHEN and CDR2 SYDVKM. J gave up 6 bases and V 11 bases, and 11 bases lay outside the gene matches. Repertoires were generated with immunoSEQ multiplex PCR, while TCRdb's copy carries only in-frame clones and drops some. Of about 81,000 clones in the sample, about 83% were seen once. Sequenced material: peripheral blood. The genes are TRBV28 and TRBJ1-2, with 11 bases matching TRBD1. The source of this sequence is a woman in her 70s with acute or convalescent COVID-19. The CDR3 is CASGTGGNFDGYTF. The CDR3 DNA reads TGTGCCTCCGGGACAGGGGGTAATTTTGATGGCTACACCTTC.